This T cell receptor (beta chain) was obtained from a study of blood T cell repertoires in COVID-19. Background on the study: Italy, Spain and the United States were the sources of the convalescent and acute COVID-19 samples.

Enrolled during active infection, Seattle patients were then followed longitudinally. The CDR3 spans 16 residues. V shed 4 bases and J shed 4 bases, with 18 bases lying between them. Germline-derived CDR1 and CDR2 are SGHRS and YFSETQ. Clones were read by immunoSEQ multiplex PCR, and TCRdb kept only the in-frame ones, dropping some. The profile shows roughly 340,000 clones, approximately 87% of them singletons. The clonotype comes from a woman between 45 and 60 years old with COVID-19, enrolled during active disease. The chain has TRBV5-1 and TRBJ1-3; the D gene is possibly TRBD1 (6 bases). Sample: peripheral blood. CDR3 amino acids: CASSLTPGGYGNTIYF. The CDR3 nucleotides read TGCGCCAGCAGCCTAACTCCGGGGGGCTACGGAAACACCATATATTTT.